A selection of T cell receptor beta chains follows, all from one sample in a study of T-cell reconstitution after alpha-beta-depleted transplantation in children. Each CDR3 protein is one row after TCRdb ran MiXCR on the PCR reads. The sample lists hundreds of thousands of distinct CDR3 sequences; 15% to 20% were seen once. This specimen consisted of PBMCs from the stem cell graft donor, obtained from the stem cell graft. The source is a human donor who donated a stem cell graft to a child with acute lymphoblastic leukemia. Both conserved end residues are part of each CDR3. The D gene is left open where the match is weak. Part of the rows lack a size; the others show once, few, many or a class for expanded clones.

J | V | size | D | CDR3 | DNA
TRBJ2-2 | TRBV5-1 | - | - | CASSPTPGPSNTGELFF | TGCGCCAGCAGCCCAACTCCGGGACCGTCGAACACCGGGGAGCTGTTTTTT
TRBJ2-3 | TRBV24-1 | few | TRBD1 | CATSVGQGADTQYF | TGTGCCACCAGTGTCGGACAGGGAGCAGATACGCAGTATTTT
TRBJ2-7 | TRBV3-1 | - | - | CASSHTRGEQYF | TGTGCCAGCAGCCACACAAGGGGCGAGCAGTACTTC
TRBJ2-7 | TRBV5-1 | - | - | CASSLVTRTEQHEQYF | TGCGCCAGCAGCTTGGTAACCCGGACAGAGCAACACGAGCAGTACTTC
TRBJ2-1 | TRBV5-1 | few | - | CASSLASLRWGSMIF | TGCGCCAGCAGCTTGGCCTCGTTAAGGTGGGGAAGCATGATCTTC
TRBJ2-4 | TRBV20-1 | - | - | CSARPGLAKNSQYF | TGCAGTGCTAGACCTGGCCTAGCCAAAAACAGTCAGTACTTC
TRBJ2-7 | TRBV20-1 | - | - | CSATLANLYEQYF | TGCAGTGCAACCTTAGCTAATCTCTACGAGCAGTACTTC
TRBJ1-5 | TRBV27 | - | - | CASGRTVNQPQHF | TGTGCCAGCGGGCGGACAGTAAATCAGCCCCAGCATTTT
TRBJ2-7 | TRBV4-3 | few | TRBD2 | CASSKEAGTSGIYEQYF | TGCGCCAGCAGTAAGGAGGCTGGGACTAGCGGGATCTACGAGCAGTACTTC
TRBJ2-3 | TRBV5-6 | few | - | CASSLVVKGADTQYF | TGTGCCAGCAGCTTGGTAGTAAAGGGCGCAGATACGCAGTATTTT
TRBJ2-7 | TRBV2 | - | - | CASSEHGSLSYEQYF | TGTGCCAGCAGTGAGCATGGCAGCCTCTCCTACGAGCAGTACTTC
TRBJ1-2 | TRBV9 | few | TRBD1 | CASSVEQGTYGYTF | TGTGCCAGCAGCGTAGAACAGGGGACGTATGGCTACACCTTC
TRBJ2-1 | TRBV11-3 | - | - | CASSLVPGSSYNEQFF | TGTGCCAGCAGTCTCGTACCGGGAAGCTCCTACAATGAGCAGTTCTTC
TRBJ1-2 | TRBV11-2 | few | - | CASSLDLFTGLNYGYTF | TGTGCCAGCAGCTTAGATCTTTTTACAGGGCTTAACTATGGCTACACCTTC
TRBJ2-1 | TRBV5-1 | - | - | CASRGVGRSYNEQFF | TGCGCCAGCAGAGGGGTAGGGCGGTCCTACAATGAGCAGTTCTTC
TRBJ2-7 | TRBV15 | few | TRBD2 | CATSSGRVYEQYF | TGTGCCACCAGTAGCGGGAGAGTCTACGAGCAGTACTTC
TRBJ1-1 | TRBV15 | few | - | CATRTMGQWTEAFF | TGTGCCACCAGGACAATGGGACAATGGACTGAAGCTTTCTTT
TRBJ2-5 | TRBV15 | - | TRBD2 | CATSRVAGRDVSGETQYF | TGTGCCACCAGCAGAGTTGCAGGGAGGGATGTTTCAGGAGAGACCCAGTACTTC
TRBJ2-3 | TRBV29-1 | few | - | CSVEERFGGGRGDTQYF | TGCAGCGTTGAAGAGAGGTTTGGGGGAGGCCGGGGAGATACGCAGTATTTT
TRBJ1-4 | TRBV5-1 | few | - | CASRAAVGTNEKLFF | TGCGCCAGCAGAGCTGCGGTCGGGACTAATGAAAAACTGTTTTTT
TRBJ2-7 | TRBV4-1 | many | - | CASSQPGLTYEQYF | TGCGCCAGCAGCCAGCCGGGCTTGACCTACGAGCAGTACTTC
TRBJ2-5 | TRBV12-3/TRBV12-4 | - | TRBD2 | CASTPGLEQETQYF | TGTGCCAGCACCCCGGGACTAGAACAAGAGACCCAGTACTTC
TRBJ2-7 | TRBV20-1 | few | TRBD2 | CSARHEGLGHYEQYF | TGCAGTGCTAGACATGAAGGACTAGGTCACTACGAGCAGTACTTC
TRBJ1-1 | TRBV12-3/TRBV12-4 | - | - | CASSLGGLWNTEAFF | TGTGCCAGCAGTTTAGGCGGGCTTTGGAACACTGAAGCTTTCTTT
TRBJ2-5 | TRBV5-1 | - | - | CASSLTVVVGETQYF | TGCGCCAGCAGTCTCACGGTCGTAGTGGGAGAGACCCAGTACTTC
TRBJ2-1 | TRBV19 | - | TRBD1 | CASRTGGANNEQFF | TGTGCCAGTAGGACAGGGGGCGCTAACAATGAGCAGTTCTTC
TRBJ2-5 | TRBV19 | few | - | CASRDRGWKETQYF | TGTGCCAGTAGGGACCGGGGCTGGAAAGAGACCCAGTACTTC
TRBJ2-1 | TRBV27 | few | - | CASSYSRSGEQFF | TGTGCCAGCAGTTATTCGAGGTCGGGTGAGCAGTTCTTC
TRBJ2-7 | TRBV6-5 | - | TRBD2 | CASSYLPSGYEQYF | TGTGCCAGCAGTTACTTGCCTAGCGGCTACGAGCAGTACTTC
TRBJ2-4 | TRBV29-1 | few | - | CSAAVDGKNIQYF | TGCAGCGCCGCCGTCGACGGCAAAAACATTCAGTACTTC
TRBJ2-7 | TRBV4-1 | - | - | CASNQEGPPSSYEQYF | TGCGCCAGCAACCAAGAGGGCCCACCGAGCTCCTACGAGCAGTACTTC
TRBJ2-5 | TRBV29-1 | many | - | CSVVKVVETQYF | TGCAGCGTTGTAAAAGTGGTGGAGACCCAGTACTTC
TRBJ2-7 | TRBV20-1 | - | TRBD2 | CSARDGGGYEQYF | TGCAGTGCTAGAGATGGGGGGGGCTACGAGCAGTACTTC
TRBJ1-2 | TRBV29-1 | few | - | CSVERGVYGYTF | TGCAGCGTTGAAAGGGGTGTCTATGGCTACACCTTC
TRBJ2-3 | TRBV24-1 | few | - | CATRPTGSTDTQYF | TGTGCCACCAGACCAACAGGGAGCACAGATACGCAGTATTTT
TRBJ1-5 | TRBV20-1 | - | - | CSARDPSSNQPQHF | TGCAGTGCTAGAGATCCGAGCTCCAATCAGCCCCAGCATTTT
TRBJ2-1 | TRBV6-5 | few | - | CASSYSRGDEQFF | TGTGCCAGCAGTTACTCGAGGGGCGATGAGCAGTTCTTC
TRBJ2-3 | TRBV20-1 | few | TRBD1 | CSATEDRGFFEQYF | TGCAGTGCCACGGAGGACAGGGGGTTTTTTGAGCAGTATTTT
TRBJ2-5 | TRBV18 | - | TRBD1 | CASSANSPGTGGAPSTQYF | TGTGCCAGCTCCGCGAATTCACCTGGGACAGGGGGCGCGCCCAGCACCCAGTACTTC
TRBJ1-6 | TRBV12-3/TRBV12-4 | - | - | CASRREGGFNSPLHF | TGTGCCAGCAGGCGGGAAGGGGGGTTTAATTCACCCCTCCACTTT
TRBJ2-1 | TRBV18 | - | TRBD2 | CASSLLWTSSYNEQFF | TGTGCCAGCTCACTACTATGGACTAGCTCCTACAATGAGCAGTTCTTC
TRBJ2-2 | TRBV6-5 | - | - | CASSRYTNTGELFF | TGTGCCAGCAGCCGCTACACGAACACCGGGGAGCTGTTTTTT
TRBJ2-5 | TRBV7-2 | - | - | CASSLARKETQYF | TGTGCCAGCAGCTTGGCTAGAAAAGAGACCCAGTACTTC
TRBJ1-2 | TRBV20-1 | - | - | CSARVASVVNYGYTF | TGCAGTGCTAGAGTAGCTTCAGTCGTTAACTATGGCTACACCTTC
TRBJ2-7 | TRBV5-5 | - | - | CASSLGMGASYEQYF | TGTGCCAGCAGCCTGGGTATGGGGGCCTCCTACGAGCAGTACTTC
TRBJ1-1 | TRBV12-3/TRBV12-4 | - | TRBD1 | CASRLIQGGTEAFF | TGTGCCAGCAGACTAATTCAGGGGGGAACTGAAGCTTTCTTT
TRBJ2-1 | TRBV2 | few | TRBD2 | CASSGTSGSLESEQFF | TGTGCCAGCAGCGGGACTAGCGGGAGTCTTGAGAGTGAGCAGTTCTTC
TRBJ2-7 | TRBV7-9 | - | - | CASLVGGTYEQYF | TGTGCCAGCTTGGTGGGGGGTACCTACGAGCAGTACTTC
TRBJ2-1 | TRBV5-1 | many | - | CASSPTGSYNEQFF | TGTGCCAGCAGTCCAACCGGGAGCTACAATGAGCAGTTCTTC